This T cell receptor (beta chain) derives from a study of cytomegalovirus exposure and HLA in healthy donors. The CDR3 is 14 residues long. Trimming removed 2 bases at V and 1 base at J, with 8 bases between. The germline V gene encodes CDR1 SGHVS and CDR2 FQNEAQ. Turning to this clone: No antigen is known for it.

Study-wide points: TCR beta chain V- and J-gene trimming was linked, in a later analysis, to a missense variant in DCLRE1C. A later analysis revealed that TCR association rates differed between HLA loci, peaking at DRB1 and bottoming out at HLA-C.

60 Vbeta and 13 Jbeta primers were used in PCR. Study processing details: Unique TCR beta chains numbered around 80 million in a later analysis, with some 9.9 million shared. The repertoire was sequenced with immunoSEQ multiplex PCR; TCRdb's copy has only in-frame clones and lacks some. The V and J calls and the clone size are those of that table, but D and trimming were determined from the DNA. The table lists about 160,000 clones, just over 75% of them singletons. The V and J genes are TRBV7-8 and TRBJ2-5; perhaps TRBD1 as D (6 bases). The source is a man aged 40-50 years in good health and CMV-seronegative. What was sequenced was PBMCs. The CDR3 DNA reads TGTGCCAGCAGCTTAAGGACAGCCCAAGAGACCCAGTACTTC. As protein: CASSLRTAQETQYF.